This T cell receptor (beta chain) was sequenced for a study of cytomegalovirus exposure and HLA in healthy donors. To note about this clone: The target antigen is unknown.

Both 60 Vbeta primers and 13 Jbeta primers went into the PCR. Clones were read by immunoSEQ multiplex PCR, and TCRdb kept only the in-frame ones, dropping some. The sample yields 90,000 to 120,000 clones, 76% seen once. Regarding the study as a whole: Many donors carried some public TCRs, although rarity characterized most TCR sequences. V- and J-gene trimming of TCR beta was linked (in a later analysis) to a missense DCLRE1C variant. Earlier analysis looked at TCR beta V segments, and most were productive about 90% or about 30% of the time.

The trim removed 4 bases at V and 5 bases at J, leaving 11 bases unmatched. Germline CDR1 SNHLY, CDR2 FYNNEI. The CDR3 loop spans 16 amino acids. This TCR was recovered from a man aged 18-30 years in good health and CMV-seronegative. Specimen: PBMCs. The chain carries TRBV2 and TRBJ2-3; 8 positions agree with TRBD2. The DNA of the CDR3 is TGTGCCAGCAGTGCAGGGGCGGGGGGTCCCCTAGATACGCAGTATTTT. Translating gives CASSAGAGGPLDTQYF.